Listed below are T cell receptor beta chains from one sample, sequenced in a study of OX40 agonist ivuxolimab in advanced cancers. Only in-frame clones appear in the TCRdb table, and some are missing; sequencing was by immunoSEQ multiplex PCR. This table has roughly 70,000 clones, 85% appearing once. The sequencing here drew on CD4+ or CD8+ T cells sorted from blood, taken in a trial of the OX40 agonist ivuxolimab. All receptors derive from an adult with an advanced solid tumor such as melanoma, head and neck, liver or kidney cancer. Each CDR3 is given with its conserved first and last residue. A D gene is named only where the DNA matches it firmly. Some rows mark clone size as missing; the rest say once, few, many or name a class of expanded clone.

cdr3_nt: TGTGCCATCCGGGGACAGGGCATCGAGCAGTACTTC
cdr3_aa: CAIRGQGIEQYF
v_call: TRBV6-1
j_call: TRBJ2-7
clone_size: -
d_call: TRBD1

cdr3_nt: TGCGCCAGCAGCCCTTCCTGGAGTTCACCCCTCCACTTT
cdr3_aa: CASSPSWSSPLHF
v_call: TRBV10-1
j_call: TRBJ1-6
clone_size: -
d_call: -

cdr3_nt: TGCGCCAGCAGCTCGGACAGGGGCAATGAGCAGTTCTTC
cdr3_aa: CASSSDRGNEQFF
v_call: TRBV5-1
j_call: TRBJ2-1
clone_size: -
d_call: TRBD1

cdr3_nt: TGTGCCAGCAGCTTAATGGGTGAGCAGTTCTTC
cdr3_aa: CASSLMGEQFF
v_call: TRBV7-9
j_call: TRBJ2-1
clone_size: -
d_call: -

cdr3_nt: TGTGCCTGGAGTGTCTGGGACCCTGGTGCAGATACGCAGTATTTT
cdr3_aa: CAWSVWDPGADTQYF
v_call: TRBV30
j_call: TRBJ2-3
clone_size: -
d_call: -

cdr3_nt: TGTGCCAGCAGTTCTATTGACAGTTACCAAGAGACCCAGTACTTC
cdr3_aa: CASSSIDSYQETQYF
v_call: TRBV28
j_call: TRBJ2-5
clone_size: -
d_call: -

cdr3_nt: TGTGCCAGCAGCTTAGAGGGACAGGGGGCGTACGGGGCCAACGTCCTGACTTTC
cdr3_aa: CASSLEGQGAYGANVLTF
v_call: TRBV7-6
j_call: TRBJ2-6
clone_size: -
d_call: TRBD1

cdr3_nt: TGCGCCAGCAGCCAAGGAGAGGGACCCCGAGAGACCCAGTACTTC
cdr3_aa: CASSQGEGPRETQYF
v_call: TRBV4-1
j_call: TRBJ2-5
clone_size: -
d_call: -

cdr3_nt: TGCGCCAGCAGCTCTTCGACAGGGATGGGCTACACCTTC
cdr3_aa: CASSSSTGMGYTF
v_call: TRBV5-1
j_call: TRBJ1-2
clone_size: -
d_call: TRBD1

cdr3_nt: TGTGCCAGCAGTTTAGGGTATCAGCCCCAGCATTTT
cdr3_aa: CASSLGYQPQHF
v_call: TRBV28
j_call: TRBJ1-5
clone_size: -
d_call: -

cdr3_nt: TGTGCCAGCAGTAATGGGCTAGCGGCCTACGAGCAGTACTTC
cdr3_aa: CASSNGLAAYEQYF
v_call: TRBV2
j_call: TRBJ2-7
clone_size: -
d_call: TRBD2

cdr3_nt: TGTGCCAGCAGCGTAGCCGGTAGCTCTTCCTACGAGCAGTACTTC
cdr3_aa: CASSVAGSSSYEQYF
v_call: TRBV9
j_call: TRBJ2-7
clone_size: -
d_call: -

cdr3_nt: TGTGCCAGCAGAGCACCAGACAGGGCCGGAGGCTACACCTTC
cdr3_aa: CASRAPDRAGGYTF
v_call: TRBV6-6
j_call: TRBJ1-2
clone_size: -
d_call: TRBD1

cdr3_nt: TGTGCCAGCAGTCTCCCGAGCACAGATACGCAGTATTTT
cdr3_aa: CASSLPSTDTQYF
v_call: TRBV7-9
j_call: TRBJ2-3
clone_size: -
d_call: -

cdr3_nt: TGTGCCAGCAGGGACCGATGGGGCTCTGGAAACACCATATATTTT
cdr3_aa: CASRDRWGSGNTIYF
v_call: TRBV2
j_call: TRBJ1-3
clone_size: -
d_call: -

cdr3_nt: TGTGCCAGCAGTTTCACCGTTAATTCACCCCTCCACTTT
cdr3_aa: CASSFTVNSPLHF
v_call: TRBV27
j_call: TRBJ1-6
clone_size: -
d_call: -

cdr3_nt: TGTGCCACCAGCAAACGGACGGACACTGAAGCTTTCTTT
cdr3_aa: CATSKRTDTEAFF
v_call: TRBV15
j_call: TRBJ1-1
clone_size: -
d_call: -

cdr3_nt: TGTGCCAGCAGCTTGGTTGGGTCCCCCAATCCGCAGTATTTT
cdr3_aa: CASSLVGSPNPQYF
v_call: TRBV5-4
j_call: TRBJ2-3
clone_size: few
d_call: -

cdr3_nt: TGTGCCAGCAGCCGGACAGGGGGCCCGATAGGGATTCAGTACTTC
cdr3_aa: CASSRTGGPIGIQYF
v_call: TRBV7-9
j_call: TRBJ2-4
clone_size: -
d_call: TRBD1

cdr3_nt: TGTGCCAGCAGTGGCTTTAGGGGGCCGCGTGAGCAGTTCTTC
cdr3_aa: CASSGFRGPREQFF
v_call: TRBV2
j_call: TRBJ2-1
clone_size: -
d_call: TRBD1

cdr3_nt: TGTGCCAGCTCACCGGATCTCTCTGGAAACACCATATATTTT
cdr3_aa: CASSPDLSGNTIYF
v_call: TRBV18
j_call: TRBJ1-3
clone_size: -
d_call: -

cdr3_nt: TGTGCCAGCAGCACGACTAGCGGGATCACAGATACGCAGTATTTT
cdr3_aa: CASSTTSGITDTQYF
v_call: TRBV9
j_call: TRBJ2-3
clone_size: -
d_call: TRBD2

cdr3_nt: TGCGCCAGCAGCGCGGGACTAGCGGGGGGCACAGATACGCAGTATTTT
cdr3_aa: CASSAGLAGGTDTQYF
v_call: TRBV5-1
j_call: TRBJ2-3
clone_size: once
d_call: TRBD2

cdr3_nt: TGTGCCAGCAGTTCCACCGGGGGGACAGGCCGCGGCTACACCTTC
cdr3_aa: CASSSTGGTGRGYTF
v_call: TRBV27
j_call: TRBJ1-2
clone_size: -
d_call: TRBD1

cdr3_nt: TGTGCCAGCAGTTTGGACGGACGGATGAACACTGAAGCTTTCTTT
cdr3_aa: CASSLDGRMNTEAFF
v_call: TRBV27
j_call: TRBJ1-1
clone_size: -
d_call: -

cdr3_nt: TGCGCCAGCAAATCAACGGCAGGGGGCACTGAAGCTTTCTTT
cdr3_aa: CASKSTAGGTEAFF
v_call: TRBV5-1
j_call: TRBJ1-1
clone_size: -
d_call: TRBD1

cdr3_nt: TGCAGCGTTAGGGCGGGAGTCTCCTACAATGAGCAGTTCTTC
cdr3_aa: CSVRAGVSYNEQFF
v_call: TRBV29-1
j_call: TRBJ2-1
clone_size: -
d_call: TRBD2

cdr3_nt: TGTGCCTGGAGAGGGGTCGGTAGCAATCAGCCCCAGCATTTT
cdr3_aa: CAWRGVGSNQPQHF
v_call: TRBV30
j_call: TRBJ1-5
clone_size: -
d_call: -

cdr3_nt: TGTGCCAGCAGTGAAGCGCTTCCTAACTTC
cdr3_aa: CASSEALPNF
v_call: TRBV2
j_call: TRBJ2-5
clone_size: few
d_call: -

cdr3_nt: TGTGCCAGCACCTTCTCAGGGGTACCTGAAGCTTTCTTT
cdr3_aa: CASTFSGVPEAFF
v_call: TRBV6-1
j_call: TRBJ1-1
clone_size: -
d_call: -

cdr3_nt: TGTGCCAGCAGCGTAGGCAGCTCCTATAATTCACCCCTCCACTTT
cdr3_aa: CASSVGSSYNSPLHF
v_call: TRBV9
j_call: TRBJ1-6
clone_size: few
d_call: -

cdr3_nt: TGTGCCAGCAGTTACGGCGCGAGGTTTGTCAAAAACATTCAGTACTTC
cdr3_aa: CASSYGARFVKNIQYF
v_call: TRBV6-5
j_call: TRBJ2-4
clone_size: -
d_call: -

cdr3_nt: TGTGCCAGCAGCTTAGAGGAGGCGGGGGGTAACTACGAGCAGTACTTC
cdr3_aa: CASSLEEAGGNYEQYF
v_call: TRBV7-2
j_call: TRBJ2-7
clone_size: -
d_call: TRBD2

cdr3_nt: TGTGCCAGCAGCTTAAACCCATCTGGATTCTCTGGGGCCAACGTCCTGACTTTC
cdr3_aa: CASSLNPSGFSGANVLTF
v_call: TRBV7-3
j_call: TRBJ2-6
clone_size: -
d_call: -

cdr3_nt: TGTGCCAGCAGCTTGGTCGGTCCCTCCTACGAGCAGTACTTC
cdr3_aa: CASSLVGPSYEQYF
v_call: TRBV5-5
j_call: TRBJ2-7
clone_size: -
d_call: -

cdr3_nt: TGTGCCAGCAGCTTGGGACAGGGGGCTAGGGAGCAGTTCTTC
cdr3_aa: CASSLGQGAREQFF
v_call: TRBV7-2
j_call: TRBJ2-1
clone_size: -
d_call: TRBD1

cdr3_nt: TGTGCCTGGAGTGGGGAAATCGATCAGTACTTC
cdr3_aa: CAWSGEIDQYF
v_call: TRBV30
j_call: TRBJ2-7
clone_size: -
d_call: -

cdr3_nt: TGTGCCAGCAGCTTAGGGGGGACCGGTCCCAATGAGCAGTTCTTC
cdr3_aa: CASSLGGTGPNEQFF
v_call: TRBV7-3
j_call: TRBJ2-1
clone_size: -
d_call: -

cdr3_nt: TGTGCCATCAGCTATTCAGGGTTCTCCAATCAGCCCCAGCATTTT
cdr3_aa: CAISYSGFSNQPQHF
v_call: TRBV10-3
j_call: TRBJ1-5
clone_size: -
d_call: -

cdr3_nt: TGTGCCAGTAGGGGATTACAGGGGAGGACTGAAGCTTTCTTT
cdr3_aa: CASRGLQGRTEAFF
v_call: TRBV19
j_call: TRBJ1-1
clone_size: -
d_call: TRBD1

cdr3_nt: TGTGCCAGCAGCTACGGACTGGGTCCCTTAAATGAGCAGTTCTTC
cdr3_aa: CASSYGLGPLNEQFF
v_call: TRBV11-2
j_call: TRBJ2-1
clone_size: -
d_call: -

cdr3_nt: TGTGCCAGTAAGAGCGGGGACTCCTACAATGAGCAGTTCTTC
cdr3_aa: CASKSGDSYNEQFF
v_call: TRBV19
j_call: TRBJ2-1
clone_size: -
d_call: TRBD2

cdr3_nt: TGTGCCAGCAGTTTTGACGGGACAGGGGGCCAGCCCCAGCATTTT
cdr3_aa: CASSFDGTGGQPQHF
v_call: TRBV27
j_call: TRBJ1-5
clone_size: -
d_call: TRBD1

cdr3_nt: TGTGCCAGCAGCTTATTGGCCGGACTCTCTGGAAACACCATATATTTT
cdr3_aa: CASSLLAGLSGNTIYF
v_call: TRBV7-2
j_call: TRBJ1-3
clone_size: -
d_call: -

cdr3_nt: TGCGCCAGCAGCTTTATGCTAGCGGGGAACACCGGGGAGCTGTTTTTT
cdr3_aa: CASSFMLAGNTGELFF
v_call: TRBV5-1
j_call: TRBJ2-2
clone_size: -
d_call: TRBD2

cdr3_nt: TGTGCCAGCATGTTAGCGGGAGTCTTGGGGACCCAGTACTTC
cdr3_aa: CASMLAGVLGTQYF
v_call: TRBV2
j_call: TRBJ2-5
clone_size: once
d_call: TRBD2

cdr3_nt: TGTGCCAGCAGTTTATCTCGGACAACCACTCCTGGATATGGCTACACCTTC
cdr3_aa: CASSLSRTTTPGYGYTF
v_call: TRBV27
j_call: TRBJ1-2
clone_size: -
d_call: -

cdr3_nt: TGTGCCAGCAGTTTATCCGGACAGGGGAATCAGCCCCAGCATTTT
cdr3_aa: CASSLSGQGNQPQHF
v_call: TRBV27
j_call: TRBJ1-5
clone_size: -
d_call: TRBD1

cdr3_nt: TGTGCCAGCAGCCAAGAGGTAGAAGGCTATGGCTACACCTTC
cdr3_aa: CASSQEVEGYGYTF
v_call: TRBV4-2
j_call: TRBJ1-2
clone_size: -
d_call: -

cdr3_nt: TGTGCCAGCAGTTTCGTCCGGGGGCAGCCCCAGCATTTT
cdr3_aa: CASSFVRGQPQHF
v_call: TRBV27
j_call: TRBJ1-5
clone_size: once
d_call: -

cdr3_nt: TGTGCCAGCAGTCTTATTAGCGGGGGTCGGGAGACCCAGTACTTC
cdr3_aa: CASSLISGGRETQYF
v_call: TRBV5-6
j_call: TRBJ2-5
clone_size: -
d_call: TRBD2